A single sample is the source of the 28 T cell receptor beta chains below, sequenced in a study of liver allograft versus peripheral blood T cells. Study-wide background: Transplanted livers held T cell receptor repertoires, and these were compared with repertoires in recipients' peripheral blood.

MiXCR, applied by TCRdb to the reads, yields one record per CDR3 protein. Among thousands of distinct CDR3 sequences listed, over 20% were seen once. The receptors originated from a human patient who had a liver transplant. Some T cells may have originated in the graft donor.

The rearrangement uses TRBV7-9 and TRBJ1-1; D call uncertain. The CDR3 totals 13 residues. Trimming shortened V by 0 bases and J by 10 bases, and 12 bases separated the two germline ends. Germline V CDR1 and CDR2: SEHNR, FQNEAQ (reference sequence). The DNA for the CDR3 is TGTGCCAGCAGCTTAGCTGGGCCCACGGGAGCTTTCTTT. Amino acids: CASSLAGPTGAFF.

This clonotype is medium-sized. The V gene is TRBV20-1, the J gene TRBJ2-7, with D unclear. This CDR3 region has 10 residues. Germline V gene data show CDR1 as DFQATT and CDR2 as SNEGSKA (reference sequence). Trimming shortened V by 4 bases and J by 1 base, and 2 bases separated the two germline ends. CDR3 DNA sequence: TGCAGTGCTAAGTCCTACGAGCAGTACTTC. Its protein product is CSAKSYEQYF.

Relative to its sample, this clonotype is medium-sized. V usage is TRBV20-1 and J usage is TRBJ1-2; 7 positions match TRBD1. From germline, CDR1 is DFQATT and CDR2 SNEGSKA (reference sequence). The CDR3 is made up of 17 amino acids. V lost 0 bases and J lost 3; bases outside the gene matches: 13. The CDR3 sequence: CSARDTGTASFYYGYTF. The CDR3 coding sequence is TGCAGTGCTAGAGATACCGGGACAGCGAGCTTCTACTATGGCTACACCTTC.

The chain has TRBV25-1 and TRBJ2-5; D unclear. CDR1 and CDR2 (germline): MGHDK, SYGVNS. Trimming stripped 0 bases from V and 2 bases from J, with 13 bases between. This CDR3 region has 16 residues. CDR3 bases: TGTGCCAGCAGTGAATACTTCTCCGTGACTCAAGAGACCCAGTACTTC. Translation: CASSEYFSVTQETQYF.

Points on this clonotype: A much larger clone lies a single base off, so this may be a read error. The rearrangement links TRBV12-5 to TRBJ2-3; D unresolved. Germline V gives CDR1 LGHNT, CDR2 FRNRAP. V shed 7 bases and J shed 2 bases, with 13 bases lying between them. The CDR3 is made up of 14 amino acids. This chain's CDR3 is CASATGKPTDTQYF. CDR3 bases: TGTGCTAGTGCCACTGGGAAACCCACAGATACGCAGTATTTT.

The chain couples TRBV15 to TRBJ1-5; D unresolved. V was trimmed by 9 bases and J by 3 bases, leaving 15 bases between them. This CDR3 has 14 residues. CDR1 and CDR2 (germline): LNHNV, YYDKDF (reference sequence). CDR3 in DNA: TGTGCCACAGCGGGGATAGAGGTCAATCAGCCCCAGCATTTT. Its protein product is CATAGIEVNQPQHF.

On this clonotype: This sequence may be a read error, since a much larger clone differs from it by one base. This chain uses TRBV19 with TRBJ2-6; possibly TRBD2 for D (6 bases). CDR3 size: 15 residues. Looked up from germline, CDR1 is LNHDA and CDR2 is SQIVND (reference sequence). V was shortened by 1 base and J by 9 bases, with 13 bases between the two germline ends. CDR3 loop: CASSIAGVWVNVLTF. DNA for the CDR3: TGTGCCAGTAGTATAGCGGGGGTCTGGGTCAACGTCCTGACTTTC.

By sample fraction, this clonotype is medium-sized (0.01 to 0.1%). The rearrangement uses TRBV12-3 or TRBV12-4 and TRBJ2-7; D ambiguous. The length of the CDR3 is 13 residues. V was trimmed by 5 bases and J by 5 bases, leaving 13 bases between them. CDR3 bases: TGTGCCAGCAGTGGGCGACTTGCCCACGAGCAGTACTTC. Encoded protein: CASSGRLAHEQYF.

Relative to its sample, this clonotype is medium-sized. The chain has TRBV20-1 and TRBJ2-7; TRBD2 matches at 11 bases. This CDR3 is 20 amino acids long. From germline, CDR1 is DFQATT and CDR2 SNEGSKA (reference sequence). J was trimmed by 4 bases and V by 1 base; bases with no gene match: 21. CDR3 DNA sequence: TGCAGTGCTAGAGGGCTAGCGGGAGGACCAAGGATTGGTGGGGCGTACGAGCAGTACTTC. Its translation: CSARGLAGGPRIGGAYEQYF.

Within the sample, this clonotype is medium-sized. The chain is built from TRBV27 and TRBJ2-7, with D possibly TRBD1 on 6 matching bases. Trimming shortened V by 5 bases and J by 6 bases, and 11 bases separated the two germline ends. Germline V gene sequence: CDR1 MNHEY, CDR2 SMNVEV (reference sequence). The CDR3 runs to 12 residues. CDR3 bases: TGTGCCAGCAGTCGAACAGGGAGCGAGCAGTACTTC. Protein product: CASSRTGSEQYF.

The chain recombines TRBV9 with TRBJ1-1; TRBD1 aligns across 8 bases. The CDR3 sequence is 15 residues long. V dropped 4 bases and J dropped 2; count of bases not matched to a gene: 7. Germline V gives CDR1 SGDLS, CDR2 YYNGEE. The CDR3 nucleotides are TGTGCCAGCAGCCCACACAGGGGGAGTAACACTGAAGCTTTCTTT. This gives the protein CASSPHRGSNTEAFF.

This clonotype is medium-sized (0.01 to 0.1%) by share. V gene TRBV6-5 combines with J gene TRBJ1-6; the D gene is possibly TRBD1 (5 bases). Germline values: CDR1 MNHEY, CDR2 SVGAGI. Trimming stripped 6 bases from V and 8 bases from J, with 11 bases between. The CDR3 consists of 13 residues. The chain's CDR3 is CASRLLGDSPLHF. CDR3 nucleotide sequence: TGTGCCAGCAGACTATTGGGGGATTCACCCCTCCACTTT.

This clonotype occurred a few times. The chain links TRBV4-1 to TRBJ1-1, with D unclear. Trimming left V 0 bases short and J 3 bases short, with 8 bases between. The CDR3 runs 14 residues. Germline CDR1 reads MGHRA; CDR2 reads YSYEKL. CDR3 sequence (DNA): TGCGCCAGCAGCCAAGATTGGGCATACACTGAAGCTTTCTTT. Translated: CASSQDWAYTEAFF.

This clonotype is classed as medium-sized. The V call is TRBV28, the J call TRBJ1-2, with 10 bases aligning to TRBD1. The ends lost 5 bases at V and 4 bases at J; junction bases unmatched: 1. CDR1 MDHEN and CDR2 SYDVKM come from the germline V gene. The CDR3 runs 13 residues. The CDR3 DNA reads TGTGCCAGCAGTCGGACAGGGGGCTATGGCTACACCTTC. It specifies CASSRTGGYGYTF.

Relative to its sample, this clonotype is medium-sized (0.01 to 0.1%). CDR3 amino acids: CASTLGGDSYSGNTIYF. CDR3 nucleotides: TGTGCCAGCACCCTGGGGGGAGACAGCTACTCTGGAAACACCATATATTTT. This rearrangement joins TRBV3-1 to TRBJ1-3; D possibly corresponds to TRBD1 (5 bases). The germline V and J ends were trimmed by 7 bases and 0 bases, with 19 bases remaining between them. This CDR3 spans 17 amino acids. Germline V CDR1 and CDR2: LGHDT, YNNKEL (reference sequence).

Concerning this clonotype: Being one base from a much bigger clone, this may be a read error. V is TRBV7-9 and J is TRBJ2-2; D call uncertain. Germline V gives CDR1 SEHNR, CDR2 FQNEAQ (reference sequence). This CDR3 has 16 amino acids. CDR3: CTSSLFGQAGTGELFF. The CDR3 nucleotides read TGTACCAGCAGCTTATTCGGGCAGGCCGGCACCGGGGAGCTGTTTTTT.

As regards this clonotype: This clone may be a read error of a much larger clone one base away. V gene TRBV13 combines with J gene TRBJ2-7; TRBD2 agrees at 9 bases. The germline CDR1 and CDR2 sequences are PRHDT and FYEKMQ (reference sequence). This CDR3 is 16 amino acids long. This CDR3 reads CASSLGPSGAAYGQYF. CDR3 nucleotides: TGTGCCAGCAGCTTAGGCCCTAGCGGGGCCGCCTACGGGCAGTACTTC.

By sample share, this clonotype is medium-sized. The V call is TRBV30, the J call TRBJ1-6, with D possibly being TRBD1 (5 bases). The CDR3 spans 13 residues. Germline V gene data show CDR1 as GTSNPN and CDR2 as SVGIG (reference sequence). The V end was cut by 5 bases, the J end by 3 bases, with 8 bases between. CDR3 sequence (DNA): TGTGCCTGGGGGGGGAACTATAATTCACCCCTCCACTTT. Translated: CAWGGNYNSPLHF.

By share, this clonotype counts as medium-sized. CDR3 in DNA: TGTGCCTGGAGTGGAGGAGGAACCCTTAGCGGGAGGACGGCCTACGAGCAGTACTTC. Its translation: CAWSGGGTLSGRTAYEQYF. The chain carries TRBV30 and TRBJ2-7, with 10 bases identical to TRBD2. CDR3 size: 19 residues. Germline V gene data show CDR1 as GTSNPN and CDR2 as SVGIG (reference sequence). Germline trimming cut 1 base from V and 2 bases from J; bases unmatched to any gene: 17.

As regards this clonotype: At one of its ends the junction is not consistent with the germline gene, which may arise from a read error. V and J are TRBV6-5 and TRBJ1-1, with D possibly being TRBD1 (5 bases). This CDR3 is built from 13 residues. CDR1 MNHEY and CDR2 SVGAGI come from the germline V gene. The CDR3 region is CASSYSREQETSF. In nucleotides, the CDR3 is TGTGCCAGCAGTTACTCGAGAGAACAGGAAACCTCCTTT.

This clonotype is termed medium-sized. The J gene is TRBJ2-1, the V gene TRBV25-1; 8 nucleotides agree with TRBD2. The CDR3 covers 16 residues. With V trimmed by 4 bases and J by 3 bases, 8 bases remained unmatched. In germline, CDR1 is MGHDK, CDR2 SYGVNS. This CDR3 is CASSGYSGDFYNEQFF. The CDR3 nucleotides read TGTGCCAGCAGTGGGTATAGCGGGGACTTCTACAATGAGCAGTTCTTC.

This clonotype is medium-sized within its sample. The chain joins TRBV20-1 to TRBJ2-1; perhaps TRBD2 as D (5 bases). Per germline, CDR1 DFQATT and CDR2 SNEGSKA (reference sequence). Trimming stripped 7 bases from V and 7 bases from J, with 17 bases between. This CDR3 is 13 amino acids long. CDR3 sequence reads: CSVSSSPLNEQFF. The CDR3 DNA reads TGCAGTGTCAGTTCTAGCCCTCTGAATGAGCAGTTCTTC.

This clonotype was found a few times. A much larger clonotype is one base distant, so this may be a read error. This rearrangement joins TRBV20-1 to TRBJ1-2; 10 bases are shared with TRBD1. V trimming: 6 bases; J trimming: 10 bases; junction bases outside the gene matches: 14. Germline V lookup: CDR1 DFQATT, CDR2 SNEGSKA (reference sequence). CDR3 length: 14 residues. The CDR3 nucleotides are TGCAGTGCCAAGTCCCGGGACAGGGGTCGTGACTACACCTTC. Translated, it gives CSAKSRDRGRDYTF.

By sample fraction, this clonotype is large (0.1 to 1%). The genes are TRBV18 and TRBJ2-2, with D perhaps TRBD1 (5 bases). The CDR3 runs 14 residues. The ends were cut back, 6 bases at V and 4 bases at J, with 12 bases in the middle. Germline V CDR1 and CDR2: KGHSH, LQKENI. The CDR3 spells CASSLTGPTGELFF. In DNA, the CDR3 is TGTGCCAGCTCCCTCACAGGTCCCACCGGGGAGCTGTTTTTT. Using reference TRBV18 and TRBJ2-2 for the parts outside the CDR3, the full variable domain is NAGVMQNPRHLVRRRGQEARLRCSPMKGHSHVYWYRQLPEEGLKFMVYLQKENIIDESGMPKERFSAEFPKEGPSILRIQQVVRGDSAAYFCASSLTGPTGELFFGEGSRLTVL.

This clonotype is labeled medium-sized. The chain recombines TRBV15 with TRBJ1-5; D is ambiguous. CDR3 length: 12 residues. V lost 6 bases to trimming and J lost 4 bases, with 7 bases between them. The V gene's germline CDR1 is LNHNV and CDR2 YYDKDF (reference sequence). Here the CDR3 reads CATRAENQPQHF. Here the CDR3 DNA reads TGTGCCACCAGGGCAGAGAATCAGCCCCAGCATTTT.

This clonotype was seen only a few times. The CDR3 region has the DNA TGTGCCAGCAGACCGGGACAGAACTATGGCTACACCTTC. It specifies CASRPGQNYGYTF. V is TRBV28 and J is TRBJ1-2; 7 nucleotides line up with TRBD1. The CDR3 is 13 residues long. The germline CDR1 and CDR2 sequences are MDHEN and SYDVKM. The J segment lost 2 bases and the V segment lost 6 bases, leaving 3 bases of the junction unmatched.

This clonotype is labeled medium-sized. The chain employs TRBV20-1 and TRBJ2-7, with 7 bases aligning to TRBD2. Per the germline V gene, CDR1 is DFQATT and CDR2 is SNEGSKA (reference sequence). The CDR3 is made up of 16 amino acids. After removal of 3 bases from V and 7 bases from J, the junction contained 18 bases not matched to a gene. CDR3 sequence: CSARAKTGLRWWEQYF. The CDR3 DNA reads TGCAGTGCTAGGGCTAAAACGGGACTACGCTGGTGGGAGCAGTACTTC.

Relative to its sample, this clonotype is medium-sized. J is TRBJ2-1 and V is TRBV12-3 or TRBV12-4; TRBD2 matches at 7 bases. CDR3 size: 15 residues. V shed 3 bases and J 4 bases; nucleotides not matched to a gene: 6. The CDR3, as DNA: TGTGCCAGCAGTTTGCGGCGGGGGACTTACAATGAGCAGTTCTTC. Residues: CASSLRRGTYNEQFF.